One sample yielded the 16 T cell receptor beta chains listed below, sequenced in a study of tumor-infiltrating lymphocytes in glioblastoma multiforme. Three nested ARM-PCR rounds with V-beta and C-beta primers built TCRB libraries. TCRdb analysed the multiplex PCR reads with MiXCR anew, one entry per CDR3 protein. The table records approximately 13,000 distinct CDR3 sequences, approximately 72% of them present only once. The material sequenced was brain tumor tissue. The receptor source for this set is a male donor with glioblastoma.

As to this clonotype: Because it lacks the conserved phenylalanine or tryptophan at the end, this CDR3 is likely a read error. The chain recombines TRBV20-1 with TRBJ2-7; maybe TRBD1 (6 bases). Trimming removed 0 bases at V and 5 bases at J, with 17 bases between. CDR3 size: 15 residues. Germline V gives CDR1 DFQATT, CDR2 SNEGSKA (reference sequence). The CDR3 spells CSARDVAGARNEQYS. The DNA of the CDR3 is TGCAGTGCTAGAGATGTGGCAGGGGCTAGGAACGAGCAGTACTCC.

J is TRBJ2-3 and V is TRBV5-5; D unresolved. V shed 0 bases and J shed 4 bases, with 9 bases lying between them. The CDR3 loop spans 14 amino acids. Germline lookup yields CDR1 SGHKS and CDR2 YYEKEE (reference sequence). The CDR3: CASSLALGADTQYF. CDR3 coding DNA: TGTGCCAGCAGCTTGGCCTTGGGCGCAGATACGCAGTATTTT.

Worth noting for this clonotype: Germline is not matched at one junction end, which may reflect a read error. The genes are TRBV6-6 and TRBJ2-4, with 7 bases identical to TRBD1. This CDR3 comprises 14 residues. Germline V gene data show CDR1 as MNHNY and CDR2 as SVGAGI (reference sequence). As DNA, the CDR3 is TGTGCCAGTAGTTCATACAGGGGTTTTGATATTCAGTGCTTC. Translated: CASSSYRGFDIQCF.

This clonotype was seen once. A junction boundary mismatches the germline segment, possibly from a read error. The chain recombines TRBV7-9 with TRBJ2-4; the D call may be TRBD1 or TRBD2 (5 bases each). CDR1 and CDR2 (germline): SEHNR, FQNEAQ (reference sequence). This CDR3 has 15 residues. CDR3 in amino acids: CPSSHRGTAKNIQYF. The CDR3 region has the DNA TGTCCCAGCAGCCACCGTGGGACAGCCAAAAACATTCAGTACTTC.

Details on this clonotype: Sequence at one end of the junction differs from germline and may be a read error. The CDR3 DNA follows: TGTGCCAGCACCTTAAAGGGGTCTAGTGAGGAGACCCAGTACTTC. Translation: CASTLKGSSEETQYF. This chain uses TRBV11-2 with TRBJ2-5; tentative D call: TRBD1 (5 bases). The CDR3 runs 15 residues. The germline gives CDR1 SGHAT, CDR2 FQNNGV.

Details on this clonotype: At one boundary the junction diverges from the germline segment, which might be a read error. CDR3 DNA: TGTGCCAGCAGCGTAAATGGACTAGCGAACTCCTACAATGAGCAGTTCTTT. This sequence encodes CASSVNGLANSYNEQFF. The chain couples TRBV7-9 to TRBJ2-1; 9 nucleotides agree with TRBD2. This CDR3 contains 17 residues. From germline, CDR1 is SEHNR and CDR2 FQNEAQ (reference sequence).

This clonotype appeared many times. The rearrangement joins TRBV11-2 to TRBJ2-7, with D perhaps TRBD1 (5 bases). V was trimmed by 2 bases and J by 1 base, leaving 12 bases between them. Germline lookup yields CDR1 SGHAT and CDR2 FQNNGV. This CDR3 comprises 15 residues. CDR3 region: CASSLSSGLSYEQYF. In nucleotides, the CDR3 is TGTGCCAGCAGCTTAAGCTCAGGGCTTTCCTACGAGCAGTACTTC.

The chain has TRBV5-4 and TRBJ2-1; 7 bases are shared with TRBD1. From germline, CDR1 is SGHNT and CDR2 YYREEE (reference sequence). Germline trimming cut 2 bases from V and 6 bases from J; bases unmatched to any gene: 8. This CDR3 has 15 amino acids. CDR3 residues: CASSFATGVFNEQFF. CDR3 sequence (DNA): TGTGCCAGCAGCTTCGCTACAGGGGTTTTCAATGAGCAGTTCTTC.

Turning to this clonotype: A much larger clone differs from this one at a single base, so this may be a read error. The CDR3 is CASSRDTSYSSPLHF. The CDR3, as DNA: TGTGCCAGCAGCCGGGACACAAGCTATAGTTCACCCCTCCACTTT. The chain carries TRBV6-5 and TRBJ1-6; weak D call: TRBD1 (6 bases). The CDR3 extends over 15 amino acids. Germline loops: CDR1 MNHEY, CDR2 SVGAGI.

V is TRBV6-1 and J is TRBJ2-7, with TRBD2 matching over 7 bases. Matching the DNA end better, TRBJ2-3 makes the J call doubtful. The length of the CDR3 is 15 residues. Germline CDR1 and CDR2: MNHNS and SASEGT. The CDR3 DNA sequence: TGTGCCAGCAATTCGGGGTTGGGGGGGACAGATACGCAGTATTTT. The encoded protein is CASNSGLGGTDTQYF.

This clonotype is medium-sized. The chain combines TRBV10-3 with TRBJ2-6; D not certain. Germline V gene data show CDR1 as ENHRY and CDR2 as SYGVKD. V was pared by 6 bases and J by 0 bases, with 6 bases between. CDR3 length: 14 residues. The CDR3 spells CAIRGLSGANVLTF. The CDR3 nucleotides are TGTGCCATCAGAGGTCTCTCTGGGGCCAACGTCCTGACTTTC.

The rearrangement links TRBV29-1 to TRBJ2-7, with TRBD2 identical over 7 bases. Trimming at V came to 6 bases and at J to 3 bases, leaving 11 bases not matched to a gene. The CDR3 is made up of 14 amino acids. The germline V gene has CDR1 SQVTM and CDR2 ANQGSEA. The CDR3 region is CSVNRASGLYEQYF. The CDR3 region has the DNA TGCAGCGTGAATAGGGCTAGCGGACTCTACGAGCAGTACTTC.

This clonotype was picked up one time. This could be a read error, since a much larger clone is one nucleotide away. As DNA, the CDR3 is TGTGCCAGCAGTGAGTTATTGACAAATCTTTACAATGAGCAGTCCTTC. This encodes CASSELLTNLYNEQSF. The J gene is TRBJ2-1, the V gene TRBV2, with unresolved D. Germline V gives CDR1 SNHLY, CDR2 FYNNEI. This CDR3 spans 16 amino acids.

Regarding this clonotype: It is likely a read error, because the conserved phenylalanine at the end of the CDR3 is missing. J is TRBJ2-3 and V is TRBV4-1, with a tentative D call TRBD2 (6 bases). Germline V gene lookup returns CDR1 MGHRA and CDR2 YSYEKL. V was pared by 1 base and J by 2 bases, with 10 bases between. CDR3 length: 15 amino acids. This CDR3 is CASSQAAGHTDTQYS. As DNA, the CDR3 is TGCGCCAGCAGCCAAGCCGCGGGGCACACAGATACGCAGTATTCT.

CDR3 protein: CAWTISSGSFSEQFF. As DNA, the CDR3 is TGTGCCTGGACTATATCTAGCGGGAGTTTCAGTGAGCAGTTCTTC. The chain couples TRBV30 to TRBJ2-1, with 10 bases lining up with TRBD2. The length of the CDR3 is 15 residues. Germline V gene data show CDR1 as GTSNPN and CDR2 as SVGIG (reference sequence). Trimming took 4 bases from V and 9 from J; bases not matched to a gene: 12. Together with reference TRBV30 and TRBJ2-1, the CDR3 gives the full variable domain: SQTIHQWPATLVQPVGSPLSLECTVEGTSNPNLYWYRQAAGRGLQLLFYSVGIGQISSEVPQNLSASRPQDRQFILSSKKLLLSDSGFYLCAWTISSGSFSEQFFGPGTRLTVL.

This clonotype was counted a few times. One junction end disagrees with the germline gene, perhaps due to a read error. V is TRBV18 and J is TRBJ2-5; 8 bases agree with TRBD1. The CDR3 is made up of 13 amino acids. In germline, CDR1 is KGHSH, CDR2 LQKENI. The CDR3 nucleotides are TGTGCCAGCCGAGGGACAGGTGAAGAGACCCAGCACTTC. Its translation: CASRGTGEETQHF.